Sequencing of this T cell receptor beta chain was carried out in a study of beta chain features in type 1 diabetes. This clone was detected a few times. Of the isolated RNA, all was reverse transcribed, and so the sequenced material was expressed TCRB transcripts. Assay: immunoSEQ multiplex PCR; the TCRdb copy retains only in-frame clones and omits some. The data contain around 500,000 clones, about an eighth of them seen just once; the ten biggest clones take up about 0.042%. Purities in excess of 95% were seen in all sorted populations. This TCR was recovered from a young woman in good health. The material sequenced was naive CD4+ T cells from blood.

The CDR3 loop reads CASSRPSGTGRTDTQYF. CDR3 nucleotide sequence: TGTGCCAGCTCACGACCATCTGGGACAGGGCGCACAGATACGCAGTATTTT. V usage is TRBV18 and J usage is TRBJ2-3; TRBD1 matches 9 bases. V dropped 4 bases and J dropped 1; count of bases not matched to a gene: 9. Germline lookup yields CDR1 KGHSH and CDR2 LQKENI. The CDR3 is 17 amino acids.